Sequencing of this T cell receptor beta chain was carried out in a study of T cells in Graves' hyperthyroidism and ophthalmopathy. PBMCs were collected from an approximately 9.3 ml volume of fresh peripheral blood. From RNA transcripts, TCR beta CDR3 regions were amplified. HTBI primers were the set used in a first-round RT-PCR of the TCR CDR3. MiXCR was run by TCRdb on the multiplex PCR reads, yielding one entry per CDR3 protein. The profile shows hundreds of thousands of distinct CDR3 sequences, less than 15% of them singletons. Trimming pared 5 bases from V and 4 bases from J, leaving 12 bases between. Germline CDR1 LNHDA, CDR2 SQIVND (reference sequence). The CDR3 is 14 amino acids.

The TCR was taken from a woman in her thirties or forties with Graves' hyperthyroidism. The chain employs TRBV19 and TRBJ2-1, with D hard to call. The specimen was blood. In nucleotides, the CDR3 is TGTGCCAGTAGTGCGGCAGGCAAATACAATGAGCAGTTCTTC. Amino acids: CASSAAGKYNEQFF.